These 31 T cell receptor beta chains were sequenced from one sample in a study of cytomegalovirus exposure and HLA in healthy donors. With 60 Vbeta and 13 Jbeta primers, the PCR was carried out. Sequencing was performed with immunoSEQ multiplex PCR; in TCRdb, only in-frame clones are kept and a portion is missing. This sample carries about 160,000 clones, under 90% of them seen once, and the ten largest clones take approximately 1.9%. The sample was PBMCs. The receptors were gathered from a man between 18 and 35 years old in good health and CMV-seronegative.

The chain has TRBV7-3 and TRBJ2-5; D unclear. The germline V gene has CDR1 SGHTA and CDR2 FQGTGA. V was shortened by 1 base and J by 5 bases, with 8 bases between the two germline ends. This CDR3 comprises 13 residues. CDR3 nucleotide sequence: TGTGCCAGCAGCTTAAATAGCTATGAGACCCAGTACTTC. It yields the protein CASSLNSYETQYF.

The chain uses TRBV29-1 and TRBJ2-5; 11 bases align to TRBD2. Trimming removed 6 bases from V and 4 bases from J; junction bases left unmatched: 10. This CDR3 contains 15 residues. Per the germline V gene, CDR1 is SQVTM and CDR2 is ANQGSEA. The CDR3 DNA sequence: TGCAGCGTGAATGCTGCAACTAGCGGGAGAGAGACCCAGTACTTC. Translation gives CSVNAATSGRETQYF.

This clone has just one count. J is TRBJ2-2 and V is TRBV11-2, with TRBD1 matching 7 bases. The CDR3 loop spans 17 amino acids. J gave up 0 bases and V 0 bases, and 4 bases lay outside the gene matches. Germline lookup yields CDR1 SGHAT and CDR2 FQNNGV. The CDR3 DNA is TGTGCCAGCAGCTTAGACGGGCAGGGGGCGAACACCGGGGAGCTGTTTTTT. This codes for CASSLDGQGANTGELFF.

This rearrangement joins TRBV4-1 to TRBJ2-1; TRBD2 agrees at 9 bases. Germline V gene lookup returns CDR1 MGHRA and CDR2 YSYEKL. The CDR3 consists of 16 residues. With 0 bases clipped from V and 4 bases from J, the junction kept 4 bases outside the gene matches. The CDR3, as DNA: TGCGCCAGCAGCCAAGAAATAGCGGGAGTGTACAATGAGCAGTTCTTC. It specifies CASSQEIAGVYNEQFF.

V is TRBV5-4 and J is TRBJ2-2; 15 bases align to TRBD2. CDR1 and CDR2 from the germline V gene are SGHNT and YYREEE (reference sequence). The CDR3 length is 19 residues. Trimming cost V 4 bases and J 3 bases; bases outside gene matches: 10. Here the CDR3 reads CASSPPGLAGGPHTGELFF. Here the CDR3 DNA reads TGTGCCAGCAGCCCGCCTGGACTAGCGGGAGGGCCGCACACCGGGGAGCTGTTTTTT.

This clone was seen more than once but under ten times. V gene TRBV19 combines with J gene TRBJ2-3; D might be TRBD2 (5 bases). V was shortened by 0 bases and J by 0 bases, with 16 bases between the two germline ends. Germline CDR1 is LNHDA and CDR2 is SQIVND (reference sequence). This CDR3 is built from 18 residues. CDR3 residues: CASSIDLAEPSSTDTQYF. The CDR3 DNA sequence: TGTGCCAGTAGTATAGATCTAGCCGAACCCTCTAGCACAGATACGCAGTATTTT.

Concerning this clone: The same CDR3 can be traced to other DNA sequences in this sample. This chain joins TRBV28 and TRBJ1-3; D is possibly TRBD1 (6 bases). Germline V lookup: CDR1 MDHEN, CDR2 SYDVKM. The CDR3 contains 14 residues. The V and J ends lost 1 base and 4 bases respectively, with 8 bases between them. In DNA form, the CDR3 reads TGTGCCAGCAGTTTATCAGGGGCGGGAAACACCATATATTTT. Amino acids: CASSLSGAGNTIYF.

This clone was observed a handful of times. This rearrangement joins TRBV6-5 to TRBJ2-7; 8 bases fit TRBD1. The germline gives CDR1 MNHEY, CDR2 SVGAGI. The CDR3 has 14 amino acids. J lost 2 bases, V lost 5 bases, and 5 bases had no gene match. CDR3 in amino acids: CASSPDRGAYEQYF. The CDR3, as DNA: TGTGCCAGCAGTCCCGACAGGGGAGCCTACGAGCAGTACTTC.

The chain is built from TRBV2 and TRBJ2-3; tentative D call: TRBD1 (5 bases). The ends were cut back, 1 base at V and 4 bases at J, with 12 bases in the middle. The germline V gene encodes CDR1 SNHLY and CDR2 FYNNEI. The CDR3 is 15 amino acids. The CDR3 DNA is TGTGCCAGCAGTGAAGTTGGCAGGGTGGCAGATACGCAGTATTTT. It yields the protein CASSEVGRVADTQYF.

V and J are TRBV18 and TRBJ1-2; the match to TRBD1 covers 7 bases. J gave up 3 bases and V 3 bases, and 13 bases lay outside the gene matches. Germline CDR1 KGHSH, CDR2 LQKENI. The CDR3 sequence is 17 residues long. CDR3 protein: CASSPPQATGIYYGYTF. CDR3 coding DNA: TGTGCCAGCTCACCGCCACAGGCGACAGGGATCTACTATGGCTACACCTTC.

This chain connects TRBV5-1 to TRBJ1-1; the D is unclear. The ends were cut back, 0 bases at V and 4 bases at J, with 13 bases in the middle. The CDR3 consists of 15 residues. Germline values: CDR1 SGHRS, CDR2 YFSETQ. The CDR3, as DNA: TGCGCCAGCAGCTTGGTAGCAGGAGGCAGCACTGAAGCTTTCTTT. Translated, it gives CASSLVAGGSTEAFF.

The chain joins TRBV18 to TRBJ1-1, with TRBD1 matching 9 bases. V was clipped by 3 bases and J by 3 bases; unmatched bases: 2. The length of the CDR3 is 14 residues. CDR1 is KGHSH and CDR2 is LQKENI in the germline V gene. Written as DNA, the CDR3 is TGTGCCAGCTCACCGACAGGGGGGGACACTGAAGCTTTCTTT. It codes for CASSPTGGDTEAFF.

This rearrangement joins TRBV28 to TRBJ2-7; D may be TRBD1 (6 bases). Trimming removed 3 bases at V and 3 bases at J, with 12 bases between. CDR1 is MDHEN and CDR2 is SYDVKM in the germline V gene. The CDR3 is 14 amino acids. The CDR3, as DNA: TGTGCCAGCAGTTTGGAAGGACAGCACTACGAGCAGTACTTC. This codes for CASSLEGQHYEQYF.

This clone was seen once. The chain employs TRBV6-5 and TRBJ1-1; the D gene is possibly TRBD1 (6 bases). The germline V gene has CDR1 MNHEY and CDR2 SVGAGI. Trimming removed 5 bases from V and 4 bases from J, with 11 bases in between. The CDR3 is 13 amino acids. The CDR3 sequence: CASSDRTATEAFF. The CDR3 region has the DNA TGTGCCAGCAGTGATAGGACAGCCACTGAAGCTTTCTTT.

The gene calls are TRBV11-2 and TRBJ1-2, with D hard to call. V was pared by 2 bases and J by 6 bases, with 19 bases between. CDR3 length: 16 residues. Germline V gene sequence: CDR1 SGHAT, CDR2 FQNNGV. The CDR3 DNA is TGTGCCAGCAGCTTATTGGCCAGGATCGGCCTTGATGGCTACACCTTC. Protein: CASSLLARIGLDGYTF.

V gene TRBV7-9 combines with J gene TRBJ2-1, with D unclear. This CDR3 region has 14 residues. Per germline, CDR1 SEHNR and CDR2 FQNEAQ (reference sequence). The V gene lost 1 base and the J gene lost 0 bases, with 4 bases spanning the gap. As DNA, the CDR3 is TGTGCCAGCAGCTTAGGTTACTCCTACAATGAGCAGTTCTTC. Translation gives CASSLGYSYNEQFF.

The genes are TRBV28 and TRBJ2-7; 11 bases align to TRBD1. Per the germline V gene, CDR1 is MDHEN and CDR2 is SYDVKM. This CDR3 is built from 16 residues. V trimming: 7 bases; J trimming: 7 bases; junction bases outside the gene matches: 15. This chain's CDR3 is CASTPGGTGGPPEQYF. The CDR3 bases are TGTGCCAGCACCCCGGGGGGGACAGGGGGACCTCCGGAGCAGTACTTC.

In DNA form, the CDR3 reads TGTGCCAGCAGCTTCCCGACAGGGGGCGTTGAGACCCAGTACTTC. Translated: CASSFPTGGVETQYF. V and J are TRBV7-9 and TRBJ2-5; 10 bases align to TRBD1. This CDR3 contains 15 residues. The germline gives CDR1 SEHNR, CDR2 FQNEAQ (reference sequence). Losses at the gene ends were 3 bases for V and 5 bases for J; bases not matched to a gene: 6.

V usage is TRBV5-4 and J usage is TRBJ1-2, with TRBD1 as a possible D gene (5 bases). CDR3 length equals 13 residues. V was clipped by 0 bases and J by 2 bases, with 5 bases between them. CDR1 SGHNT and CDR2 YYREEE come from the germline V gene (reference sequence). The CDR3 coding sequence is TGTGCCAGCAGCTTGGCAGGGAACTATGGCTACACCTTC. Residues: CASSLAGNYGYTF.

The CDR3 nucleotides read TGTGCCAGCAAATCTAGCGGGAGAGTCTACGAGCAGTACTTC. Its translation: CASKSSGRVYEQYF. The gene calls are TRBV6-5 and TRBJ2-7, with 10 positions matching TRBD2. With 7 bases clipped from V and 3 bases from J, the junction kept 6 bases outside the gene matches. Looked up from germline, CDR1 is MNHEY and CDR2 is SVGAGI. There are 14 residues in the CDR3.

The chain has TRBV4-1 and TRBJ1-2; TRBD1 matches 7 bases. The CDR3 consists of 14 residues. The germline V gene has CDR1 MGHRA and CDR2 YSYEKL. V gave up 0 bases and J gave up 6 bases; unmatched junction bases: 4. The CDR3 spells CASSQDGGGDGYTF. The CDR3 DNA reads TGCGCCAGCAGCCAAGACGGAGGGGGCGATGGCTACACCTTC.

The chain joins TRBV7-2 to TRBJ1-5, with 8 positions matching TRBD1. Germline V gene data show CDR1 as SGHTA and CDR2 as FQGNSA. The junction had 9 bases not matched to a gene; V was cut back by 5 bases and J by 6 bases. The CDR3 has 15 residues. The CDR3 sequence is CASSPRTGSGQPQHF. The CDR3 DNA sequence: TGTGCCAGCAGCCCCCGGACAGGGAGTGGTCAGCCCCAGCATTTT.

The genes are TRBV10-3 and TRBJ1-2; 8 bases agree with TRBD1. V shed 3 bases, J shed 5 bases, and the junction held 8 bases outside the gene matches. Germline CDR1 is ENHRY and CDR2 is SYGVKD. The length of the CDR3 is 15 residues. The CDR3 DNA follows: TGTGCCATCAGTGACGGGCAGGACAGGGATTATGGCTACACCTTC. Protein product: CAISDGQDRDYGYTF.

The CDR3 nucleotides are TGCGCCAGCAGTGAGTCGAGGACAGGGAGCTATGGCTACACCTTC. Its translation is CASSESRTGSYGYTF. The chain has TRBV10-2 and TRBJ1-2; 8 bases map to TRBD1. The length of the CDR3 is 15 residues. V lost 0 bases to trimming and J lost 4 bases; unmatched junction nucleotides: 4. Germline V gene sequence: CDR1 WSHSY, CDR2 SAAADI.

The sample holds one count of this clone. The chain carries TRBV28 and TRBJ1-1, with D perhaps TRBD1 (6 bases). This CDR3 has 15 residues. Trimming took off 5 bases at V and 5 bases at J, with 18 bases between the two ends. The germline V gene has CDR1 MDHEN and CDR2 SYDVKM. The chain's CDR3 is CASSQYLTGKTEAFF. CDR3 bases: TGTGCCAGCAGTCAATACTTGACAGGAAAAACTGAAGCTTTCTTT.

The chain is built from TRBV5-1 and TRBJ1-2; 8 nucleotides line up with TRBD1. The CDR3 runs to 14 residues. V shed 4 bases and J 4 bases; nucleotides not matched to a gene: 6. The germline V gene encodes CDR1 SGHRS and CDR2 YFSETQ. The CDR3: CASSEAQGGYGYTF. The CDR3 DNA is TGCGCCAGCAGCGAGGCACAGGGGGGCTATGGCTACACCTTC.

The V gene is TRBV15, the J gene TRBJ2-3, with D tentatively TRBD1 (5 bases). V dropped 5 bases and J dropped 2 bases, with 17 bases sitting between them. From germline, CDR1 is LNHNV and CDR2 YYDKDF (reference sequence). There are 16 residues in the CDR3. CDR3 sequence (DNA): TGTGCCACCAGCCACCCGACAGACATGCACACAGATACGCAGTATTTT. Translation gives CATSHPTDMHTDTQYF.

The table lists this clone with a count of one. This chain connects TRBV7-3 to TRBJ2-1, with 7 bases matching TRBD2. Germline values: CDR1 SGHTA, CDR2 FQGTGA. V shed 5 bases and J 7 bases; nucleotides not matched to a gene: 14. CDR3 length: 16 residues. The CDR3 region is CASSLGEGLGRNEQFF. DNA for the CDR3: TGTGCCAGCAGCCTGGGGGAGGGCCTTGGTAGGAATGAGCAGTTCTTC.

This chain connects TRBV5-1 to TRBJ2-5, with D maybe TRBD1 (5 bases). The CDR3 covers 13 residues. V dropped 4 bases and J dropped 1 base, with 8 bases sitting between them. Per the germline V gene, CDR1 is SGHRS and CDR2 is YFSETQ. The DNA of the CDR3 is TGCGCCAGCAGCGTGGACACCCAAGAGACCCAGTACTTC. Translated, it gives CASSVDTQETQYF. The full variable domain, its missing parts supplied by reference TRBV5-1 and TRBJ2-5, is KAGVTQTPRYLIKTRGQQVTLSCSPISGHRSVSWYQQTPGQGLQFLFEYFSETQRNKGNFPGRFSGRQFSNSRSEMNVSTLELGDSALYLCASSVDTQETQYFGPGTRLLVL.

V gene TRBV15 combines with J gene TRBJ2-2, with 9 bases aligning to TRBD1. This CDR3 is 17 amino acids long. CDR1 is LNHNV, CDR2 YYDKDF, per germline (reference sequence). V shed 1 base, J shed 2 bases, and the junction held 5 bases outside the gene matches. The CDR3, as DNA: TGTGCCACCAGCAGAGTGATGGGACAGGGAAACACCGGGGAGCTGTTTTTT. Encoded protein: CATSRVMGQGNTGELFF. Full variable domain (remainder filled in from reference TRBV15 and TRBJ2-2): DAMVIQNPRYQVTQFGKPVTLSCSQTLNHNVMYWYQQKSSQAPKLLFHYYDKDFNNEADTPDNFQSRRPNTSFCFLDIRSPGLGDTAMYLCATSRVMGQGNTGELFFGEGSRLTVL.

DNA for the CDR3: TGCAGCTCCCCGGCCGGGACACCGTCTAGTTATTCACCCCTCCACTTT. This gives the protein CSSPAGTPSSYSPLHF. The chain links TRBV29-1 to TRBJ1-6; a possible D gene is TRBD1 (6 bases). From germline, CDR1 is SQVTM and CDR2 ANQGSEA. The CDR3 runs to 16 residues. With 8 bases removed from V and 8 bases from J, the gap between germline ends came to 25 bases.